The 21 T cell receptor beta chains in this list originate from one sample, sequenced in a study of blood T cells in healthy people across ages. Alongside a J-beta primer mix, a sample-barcoded 5' primer served in a second PCR lasting roughly 6 to 11 cycles. TCRdb reprocessed the 5' RACE reads via MiXCR and lists one record per CDR3 protein. The table lists some 1.7 million distinct CDR3 sequences, under 30% of them singletons, with 7.7% in the top ten. Sequencing was carried out using blood. The source is a woman in her 30s in good health.

Many counts were recorded for this clonotype. The chain recombines TRBV6-2 or TRBV6-3 with TRBJ2-7; D might be TRBD1 (6 bases). This CDR3 comprises 12 residues. Trimming left V 8 bases short and J 4 bases short, with 12 bases between. Per the germline V gene, CDR1 is MNHEY and CDR2 is SVGEGT. The CDR3: CASATGSYEQYF. DNA for the CDR3: TGTGCCAGCGCTACAGGGTCTTACGAGCAGTACTTC.

V and J are TRBV4-1 and TRBJ2-7; 8 bases align to TRBD1. This CDR3 comprises 16 residues. The V and J ends lost 1 base and 2 bases, in that order; junction bases with no gene match: 7. Germline CDR1 and CDR2: MGHRA and YSYEKL. The CDR3 nucleotides are TGCGCCAGCAGCCAAGTATACGCAGGGGGCACCTACGAGCAGTACTTC. Its protein product is CASSQVYAGGTYEQYF.

Regarding this clonotype: Just one base apart from a much larger clone, this may be a read error. The chain is built from TRBV5-1 and TRBJ2-5, with a weak D call TRBD2 (5 bases). CDR3 size: 14 residues. Deletions cut 6 bases from V and 4 bases from J, with 16 bases between. Germline V gene sequence: CDR1 SGHRS, CDR2 YFSETQ. The CDR3, as DNA: TGCGCCAGCACTGGGTGGAGGAGCGCAGAGACCCAGTACTTC. Translated, it gives CASTGWRSAETQYF.

This clonotype was observed a handful of times. The chain employs TRBV27 and TRBJ2-3; TRBD2 might be the D (6 bases). CDR3 length: 15 amino acids. Trimming shortened V by 3 bases and J by 6 bases, and 16 bases separated the two germline ends. In germline, CDR1 is MNHEY, CDR2 SMNVEV (reference sequence). CDR3 amino acids: CASSLGSDAGDTQYF. The DNA for the CDR3 is TGTGCCAGCAGTTTGGGCTCAGATGCGGGGGATACGCAGTATTTT.

Points on this clonotype: A read error is possible here, since a much larger clone lies one base away. V gene TRBV10-3 combines with J gene TRBJ2-3; D may correspond to TRBD1 or TRBD2 (5 bases each). The CDR3 has 15 amino acids. CDR1 is ENHRY and CDR2 is SYGVKD in the germline V gene. The V and J ends lost 4 bases and 8 bases respectively, with 19 bases between them. CDR3 in amino acids: CAISAGTLPAGTQYF. CDR3 DNA: TGTGCCATCAGTGCAGGGACCCTCCCCGCAGGTACGCAGTATTTT.

This clonotype was counted a few times. The chain joins TRBV7-9 to TRBJ1-2, with D uncertain. Germline V gene sequence: CDR1 SEHNR, CDR2 FQNEAQ (reference sequence). The CDR3 length is 13 residues. The ends were cut back, 8 bases at V and 4 bases at J, with 14 bases in the middle. CDR3 amino acids: CASGLDGRYGYTF. The CDR3 coding sequence is TGTGCCAGCGGCCTCGACGGCCGCTATGGCTACACCTTC.

This clonotype was seen ten or more times. In nucleotides, the CDR3 is TGCGCCAGCAGCCAGGGCGACAGCCTCTCTTATGAAGCTTTCTTT. Translating it yields CASSQGDSLSYEAFF. The gene calls are TRBV4-1 and TRBJ1-1, with D maybe TRBD1 (5 bases). CDR3 length equals 15 residues. Germline V lookup: CDR1 MGHRA, CDR2 YSYEKL. V lost 3 bases to trimming and J lost 7 bases, with 18 bases between them.

The chain couples TRBV20-1 to TRBJ1-5; a weak D match, TRBD1 (5 bases). The V gene's germline CDR1 is DFQATT and CDR2 SNEGSKA (reference sequence). The CDR3 covers 15 residues. V was trimmed by 3 bases and J by 1 base, leaving 13 bases between them. CDR3 protein: CSASPGGESNQPQHF. CDR3 in DNA: TGCAGTGCTAGTCCGGGAGGGGAGAGCAATCAGCCCCAGCATTTT.

This CDR3 is CSAQEPTGNTEAFF. CDR3 nucleotides: TGCAGTGCTCAAGAACCTACAGGGAACACTGAAGCTTTCTTT. V usage is TRBV20-1 and J usage is TRBJ1-1, with D perhaps TRBD1 (5 bases). The CDR3 covers 14 residues. V was cut by 5 bases and J by 1 base, with 14 bases left in between. CDR1 DFQATT and CDR2 SNEGSKA come from the germline V gene (reference sequence).

This clonotype was observed a few times. The J gene is TRBJ2-7, the V gene TRBV29-1; D is uncertain. This CDR3 is built from 13 residues. V was trimmed by 4 bases and J by 2 bases, leaving 12 bases between them. Germline CDR1 reads SQVTM; CDR2 reads ANQGSEA. The CDR3 DNA follows: TGCAGCGTTGGAGAGGACGGTGCCTACGAGCAGTACTTC. The encoded protein is CSVGEDGAYEQYF.

This clonotype was detected a few times. This chain joins TRBV20-1 and TRBJ2-1; TRBD2 agrees at 7 bases. The trim removed 0 bases at V and 5 bases at J, leaving 4 bases unmatched. The CDR3 is 14 amino acids. Germline CDR1 and CDR2: DFQATT and SNEGSKA (reference sequence). Here the CDR3 reads CSARDTLADNEQFF. CDR3 sequence (DNA): TGCAGTGCTAGAGATACGCTAGCGGACAATGAGCAGTTCTTC.

The chain links TRBV20-1 to TRBJ1-4; D is unresolved. Germline CDR1 DFQATT, CDR2 SNEGSKA (reference sequence). CDR3 length equals 12 residues. The CDR3 sequence is CSVVKTNEKLFF. Written as DNA, the CDR3 is TGCAGCGTCGTAAAAACTAATGAAAAACTGTTTTTT.

This clonotype came up a few times. V is TRBV20-1 and J is TRBJ2-5; 7 nucleotides line up with TRBD2. The V gene end was trimmed by 1 base and the J gene end by 1 base; junction bases not matched to a gene: 3. This CDR3 contains 14 residues. The germline V gene encodes CDR1 DFQATT and CDR2 SNEGSKA (reference sequence). In DNA, the CDR3 is TGCAGTGCTAGAGGGTCGGGAGGCCAAGAGACCCAGTACTTC. It yields the protein CSARGSGGQETQYF.

This clonotype was detected many times. This chain links TRBV11-2 with TRBJ1-1, with TRBD1 identical over 8 bases. From germline, CDR1 is SGHAT and CDR2 FQNNGV. CDR3 length equals 14 residues. The V gene end was trimmed by 4 bases and the J gene end by 5 bases; junction bases not matched to a gene: 6. CDR3 in amino acids: CASSSGGAGTEAFF. The CDR3 DNA sequence: TGTGCCAGCAGCTCAGGGGGCGCGGGTACTGAAGCTTTCTTT.

This chain links TRBV7-2 with TRBJ2-7, with 7 positions matching TRBD2. Germline V gene sequence: CDR1 SGHTA, CDR2 FQGNSA. The length of the CDR3 is 14 residues. V lost 5 bases to trimming and J lost 3 bases; unmatched junction nucleotides: 7. The CDR3 DNA follows: TGTGCCAGCAGCCGAAGCGGGACCTTCTACGAGCAGTACTTC. It codes for CASSRSGTFYEQYF. The full variable domain, its missing parts supplied by reference TRBV7-2 and TRBJ2-7, is GAGVSQSPSNKVTEKGKDVELRCDPISGHTALYWYRQSLGQGLEFLIYFQGNSAPDKSGLPSDRFSAERTGGSVSTLTIQRTQQEDSAVYLCASSRSGTFYEQYFGPGTRLTVT.

Details on this clonotype: This sequence may be a read error, since a much larger clone differs from it by one base. This chain links TRBV24-1 with TRBJ2-5; D remains unclear. The CDR3 sequence is 14 residues long. Germline loops: CDR1 KGHDR, CDR2 SFDVKD. The CDR3 loop reads CATSDWGVTETLYF. CDR3 bases: TGTGCCACCAGTGATTGGGGTGTCACGGAGACCCTGTACTTC.

The V call is TRBV29-1, the J call TRBJ2-5, with TRBD1 matching over 9 bases. The germline gives CDR1 SQVTM, CDR2 ANQGSEA. CDR3 length: 11 amino acids. The V and J ends lost 0 bases and 12 bases, in that order; junction bases with no gene match: 2. CDR3 bases: TGCAGCGTTGAAGAAAGGGACAGGGAGTACTTC. It translates to CSVEERDREYF.

The table lists this clonotype with many counts. The rearrangement joins TRBV12-3 or TRBV12-4 to TRBJ2-7, with unresolved D. The CDR3 extends over 13 amino acids. Trimming cost V 5 bases and J 2 bases, with 10 bases left between them. The chain's CDR3 is CASSLSEPYEQYF. CDR3 nucleotide sequence: TGTGCCAGCAGTCTAAGCGAGCCCTACGAGCAGTACTTC.

The V call is TRBV3-1, the J call TRBJ2-5; TRBD2 matches at 10 bases. Germline-derived CDR1 and CDR2 are LGHDT and YNNKEL (reference sequence). Unmatched junction bases numbered 8, after V lost 0 bases and J lost 4 bases. CDR3 size: 17 residues. The CDR3 spells CASSQDSAGGPGETQYF. CDR3 coding DNA: TGTGCCAGCAGCCAAGATTCAGCGGGGGGGCCAGGAGAGACCCAGTACTTC.

This clonotype has just a few counts. V is TRBV12-3 or TRBV12-4 and J is TRBJ2-7; possible D gene TRBD2, 6 bases. CDR3 length: 14 residues. Trimming stripped 4 bases from V and 0 bases from J, with 10 bases between. The CDR3: CASSSGESSYEQYF. The DNA for the CDR3 is TGTGCCAGCAGTTCGGGGGAAAGCTCCTACGAGCAGTACTTC.

About this clonotype itself: The junction and the germline gene differ at one end; a read error may be behind it. This chain joins TRBV10-2 and TRBJ2-3; no firm D call. The CDR3 contains 11 residues. Germline CDR1 reads WSHSY; CDR2 reads SAAADI. CDR3 in amino acids: CVSRHEAAQYF. The CDR3 coding sequence is TGCGTCAGCAGGCATGAGGCGGCTCAGTATTTT.